The TCR beta chain described here comes from a study of blood T cell repertoires in COVID-19. The wider study: Donors in the United States, Italy and Spain gave samples during acute or convalescent COVID-19. In each case, the material was cDNA or gDNA derived from T cells, B-cell-depleted T cells, or PBMCs.

The table came from immunoSEQ multiplex PCR; TCRdb's copy has only in-frame clones and leaves some out. The sample includes about 160,000 clones, about 77% of them seen just once. Looked up from germline, CDR1 is MGHRA and CDR2 is YSYEKL. With 1 base clipped from V and 5 bases from J, the junction kept 13 bases outside the gene matches. The CDR3 contains 17 residues. The chain is built from TRBV4-1 and TRBJ2-7, with 8 bases that match TRBD1. Sequencing was done on a sample of peripheral blood. This receptor was identified in an elderly woman with acute or convalescent COVID-19. This chain's CDR3 is CASSQGLSGQASHEQYF. CDR3 bases: TGCGCCAGCAGCCAAGGCCTATCGGGACAGGCATCCCACGAGCAGTACTTC.